Sequencing of this TCR beta chain was carried out in a study of shared clonotypes between healthy human individuals. About this clone: An end of the junction does not agree with germline; a read error may underlie this.

TCRdb's table, derived via immunoSEQ multiplex PCR, lists solely in-frame clones and lacks some. The sample carries hundreds of thousands of clones, 90% to 96% recorded once. This clonotype originated in a woman in her thirties in good health. The sequenced sample was naive CD4+ T cells sorted from blood. Subset specified: CD45RA+ positively selected.

The chain's CDR3 is CASSRTYNEQFF. CDR3 DNA: TGTGCCAGCAGCCGGACCTATAATGAGCAGTTCTTC. The chain is built from TRBV5-8 and TRBJ2-1; D is undetermined. This CDR3 has 12 residues. Germline V gives CDR1 SGHTS, CDR2 YDEGEE.